These T cell receptor beta chains were read from a single sample in a study of cytomegalovirus exposure and HLA in healthy donors. Clones were sequenced by immunoSEQ multiplex PCR, and TCRdb holds only the in-frame ones, with some missing. The sample lists under 200,000 clones, around 75% occurring once. The sequenced sample was PBMCs. The receptors shown here come from a woman aged 40 to 50 in good health and CMV-seropositive. The conserved cysteine and the conserved F or W are not part of the CDR3 here.

>TRBV6-1
ASSGGVVGYEQY
>TRBV7-9
ASSHKTGPNTGELF
>TRBV5-8
ASSLVYRDTGELF
>TRBV27
ASSRSPLVYEQY
>TRBV9
ASSQGVVAPDTQY
>TRBV18
ASSPDRTYEQY
>TRBV12-2
ASRLTLAGGYMAMNEQF
>TRBV27
ASSRRTGGKETQY
>TRBV7-9
ASSPRGSGISDEQF
>TRBV14
ASSQVLGGEKLF
>TRBV2
ASSPQTGTGNTEAF
>TRBV4-2
ASSQDSTDLPGSYEQY
>TRBV28
ASRSPGTGTDTQY
>TRBV18
ASSPGQGRTDTQY
>TRBV27
ASRGQGNTEAF
>TRBV29-1
SVGDSRTYGYT
>TRBV7-9
ASSLTGYEQY
>TRBV28
ASRLGQGPPGTEAF
>TRBV19
ASSTDGGSYYGYT
>TRBV9
ASGGGRGPDSNEKLF
>TRBV29-1
SVDPASIETQY
>TRBV30
AWSQMVFNYGYT
>TRBV28
ASSFHRGFTYEQY
>TRBV6-1
ASSVSGDTYEQY
>TRBV6-1
ASSDLSVDTEAF
>TRBV5-1
ASSVTGGEAEQY
>TRBV2
ASSDSGPRSSYNEQF
>TRBV4-2
ASSQEGQGGWGYT
>TRBV2
ASTFLDRGRNGYT
>TRBV4-1
ASSQRFGETQY
>TRBV6-5
ASSSLEGWPYEQY
>TRBV2
ASSNAGGSEAF
>TRBV12-5
ASALQGGGRGNTIY
>TRBV30
AWSRESYNEQF
>TRBV6-4
ASSDSEQGEGNEQF
>TRBV28
ASRHPDRDLYGYT
>TRBV6-4
ASAADGGLNEQF
>TRBV19
ASSPSGGYGYT
>TRBV28
ASRLFGAGEQY
>TRBV4-3
ASSQASGGTEAF
>TRBV5-5
ASSPREGFNEKLF
>TRBV6-5
ASKLNGERDTQY
>TRBV5-8
ASSLGGYGYT
>TRBV4-2
ASSQRTSVGIQETQY
>TRBV2
ASTRSGMGNQPQH
>TRBV18
ASSPSSRLAGRYEQY
>TRBV30
AWSVAHRGKREQY
>TRBV5-4
ASSTDYEQY
>TRBV29-1
SVEGAQGYTDTQY
>TRBV18
ASSKGQGPQNTEAF